The T cell receptor beta chain under discussion was sequenced for a study of T cell repertoires in cytomegalovirus infection. TCRdb re-called the reads through MiXCR, storing one row per CDR3 protein. The sample consists of nearly 650,000 distinct CDR3 sequences, roughly 26% of them appearing once. This clonotype appeared a few times. The germline V gene encodes CDR1 MNHNY and CDR2 SVGAGI (reference sequence). This CDR3 has 17 residues. V lost 2 bases to trimming and J lost 2 bases; unmatched junction nucleotides: 10. The genes are TRBV6-6 and TRBJ1-2; 8 nucleotides line up with TRBD1. The sequenced sample was CD8+ T cells from PBMCs. The clonotype originates from a human donor in good health (CMV status not recorded). Some clones in this sample may be carry-over from other donors' samples. DNA of the CDR3: TGTGCCAGCAGTTACCTCAGGGGGCGCGCAACAAACTATGGCTACACCTTC. Encoded protein: CASSYLRGRATNYGYTF.